The 11 T cell receptor beta chains below come from one sample, sequenced in a study of cytomegalovirus exposure and HLA in healthy donors. The PCR used 60 Vbeta and 13 Jbeta primers. Sequenced by immunoSEQ multiplex PCR; TCRdb stores in-frame clones only, minus some. The table records roughly 160,000 clones, 70% to 90% of them present only once. Sequenced input: PBMCs. All receptors come from a man between 18 and 35 years old in good health and CMV-seropositive.

The genes are TRBV5-8 and TRBJ2-5; 12 bases line up with TRBD2. This CDR3 has 14 residues. J lost 5 bases, V lost 2 bases, and 1 base had no gene match. Per the germline V gene, CDR1 is SGHTS and CDR2 is YDEGEE. The CDR3: CASSFGTSGETQYF. The CDR3 nucleotides read TGTGCCAGCAGCTTTGGGACTAGCGGGGAGACCCAGTACTTC. The full variable domain, in which reference TRBV5-8 and TRBJ2-5 provide the parts outside the CDR3, is EAGVTQSPTHLIKTRGQQATLRCSPISGHTSVYWYQQALGLGLQFLLWYDEGEERNRGNFPPRFSGRQFPNYSSELNVNALELEDSALYLCASSFGTSGETQYFGPGTRLLVL.

The chain couples TRBV19 to TRBJ2-3; perhaps TRBD1 as D (6 bases). V lost 6 bases to trimming and J lost 5 bases, with 18 bases between them. CDR3 length: 15 amino acids. In germline, CDR1 is LNHDA, CDR2 SQIVND (reference sequence). The CDR3, as DNA: TGTGCCAGTAGCCGAAGGTGGGGGCATGAAGATACGCAGTATTTT. Residues: CASSRRWGHEDTQYF.

In nucleotides, the CDR3 is TGTGCCAGCAGACCTGGGAGGGGAAGGGGAACTGAAGCTTTCTTT. It specifies CASRPGRGRGTEAFF. This sequence joins TRBV6-4 and TRBJ1-1, with D maybe TRBD1 (5 bases). The germline CDR1 and CDR2 sequences are MRHNA and SNTAGT. The CDR3 length is 15 residues. V was shortened by 6 bases and J by 5 bases, with 19 bases between the two germline ends.

This clone was detected only once. The chain uses TRBV6-4 and TRBJ1-4; no definite D call. V lost 6 bases to trimming and J lost 8 bases, with 19 bases between them. Looked up from germline, CDR1 is MRHNA and CDR2 is SNTAGT. The CDR3 covers 15 residues. The CDR3 DNA follows: TGTGCCAGCAGGACGCCGGGTCCCGGCATAGAAAAACTGTTTTTT. It translates to CASRTPGPGIEKLFF.

The chain employs TRBV6-6 and TRBJ2-5; D might be TRBD1 (8 bases). Trimming removed 6 bases at V and 4 bases at J, with 15 bases between. The CDR3 is 14 residues long. Germline lookup yields CDR1 MNHNY and CDR2 SVGAGI (reference sequence). The CDR3 is CASRSQGGVETQYF. In nucleotides, the CDR3 is TGTGCCAGCAGATCACAGGGGGGGGTAGAGACCCAGTACTTC.

This chain connects TRBV15 to TRBJ2-3; tentative D call: TRBD1 (6 bases). This CDR3 region has 14 residues. The germline gives CDR1 LNHNV, CDR2 YYDKDF (reference sequence). Trimming cost V 8 bases and J 0 bases, with 12 bases left between them. CDR3 in DNA: TGTGCCACCTTCAAGGGGGAGAGCACAGATACGCAGTATTTT. It is translated as CATFKGESTDTQYF. The full variable domain, completed using reference TRBV15 and TRBJ2-3, is DAMVIQNPRYQVTQFGKPVTLSCSQTLNHNVMYWYQQKSSQAPKLLFHYYDKDFNNEADTPDNFQSRRPNTSFCFLDIRSPGLGDTAMYLCATFKGESTDTQYFGPGTRLTVL.

The rearrangement uses TRBV4-2 and TRBJ2-1, with 11 nucleotides matching TRBD2. With V trimmed by 0 bases and J by 9 bases, 7 bases remained unmatched. The CDR3 loop spans 16 amino acids. Germline CDR1 is LGHNA and CDR2 is YNFKEQ. CDR3 amino acids: CASSQDLSGGAREQFF. The CDR3 region has the DNA TGTGCCAGCAGCCAAGATCTTAGCGGGGGGGCCCGTGAGCAGTTCTTC.

The gene calls are TRBV29-1 and TRBJ1-5; 8 bases map to TRBD1. Trimming at V came to 6 bases and at J to 6 bases, leaving 4 bases not matched to a gene. CDR1 and CDR2 (germline): SQVTM, ANQGSEA. The CDR3 consists of 12 residues. The CDR3 DNA reads as TGCAGCGTAGGACAGGGTGGTCAGCCCCAGCATTTT. Its protein product is CSVGQGGQPQHF.

This clone was counted a single time. The chain joins TRBV10-1 to TRBJ1-3; unclear D gene. The germline V gene has CDR1 WNHNN and CDR2 SYGVQD (reference sequence). The germline V and J ends were trimmed by 6 bases and 1 base, with 22 bases remaining between them. The CDR3 is 18 residues long. The CDR3 protein is CASRGGEAFGWSGNTIYF. The CDR3 bases are TGCGCCAGCAGAGGCGGGGAGGCTTTCGGTTGGTCTGGAAACACCATATATTTT.

This clone was seen ten or more times. The V gene is TRBV25-1, the J gene TRBJ1-3; D is unclear. This CDR3 is built from 14 residues. Germline V CDR1 and CDR2: MGHDK, SYGVNS. V was cut by 1 base and J by 11 bases, with 15 bases left in between. The CDR3: CASSELTLGDPIYF. The CDR3 DNA is TGTGCCAGCAGTGAATTGACGTTGGGAGACCCCATATATTTT.

The rearrangement links TRBV5-1 to TRBJ2-5; 9 bases match TRBD1. The CDR3 length is 15 residues. Germline V gives CDR1 SGHRS, CDR2 YFSETQ. The V and J ends lost 3 bases and 2 bases, in that order; junction bases with no gene match: 5. DNA of the CDR3: TGCGCCAGCAGCTGGGGAGGGACAGGGCAAGAGACCCAGTACTTC. It yields the protein CASSWGGTGQETQYF.